This passage covers 25 T cell receptor beta chains from one sample sequenced in a study of OX40 agonist ivuxolimab in advanced cancers. The library was produced with the immunoSEQ multiplex PCR assay. TCRdb took this table from immuneACCESS and kept in-frame rearrangements with V and J called. Such tables lack part of the clones; where checked against another copy, unresolved V genes explain under half of the gap, and the rest is unexplained. The sample table holds 33,000 or so clones, of which nearly 80% were seen once. The biggest ten clones account for 9.5% to 15% of the sample. Sequencing was performed on CD4+ or CD8+ T cells sorted from blood, taken in a trial of the OX40 agonist ivuxolimab. The receptors shown here come from an adult with an advanced solid tumor such as melanoma, head and neck, liver or kidney cancer.

The chain carries TRBV7-3 and TRBJ2-1; D ambiguous. The CDR3 contains 13 residues. The germline V gene encodes CDR1 SGHTA and CDR2 FQGTGA. V lost 0 bases and J lost 8, with 8 bases in between. The chain's CDR3 is CASSLTESYEQFF. CDR3 DNA: TGTGCCAGCAGCTTAACGGAGAGCTATGAGCAGTTCTTC.

This clone was counted between two and nine times. This sequence joins TRBV18 and TRBJ2-1; D possibly corresponds to TRBD1 (5 bases). This CDR3 is built from 15 residues. V dropped 6 bases and J dropped 1 base, with 13 bases sitting between them. Germline assignment: CDR1 KGHSH and CDR2 LQKENI. The CDR3 region has the DNA TGTGCCAGCTCCCCAGGGAAGGGTTCCTACAATGAGCAGTTCTTC. The encoded protein is CASSPGKGSYNEQFF.

V is TRBV7-9 and J is TRBJ1-1, with D possibly matching TRBD1 (5 bases). There are 14 residues in the CDR3. V was trimmed by 2 bases and J by 7 bases, leaving 14 bases between them. The germline V gene has CDR1 SEHNR and CDR2 FQNEAQ (reference sequence). In nucleotides, the CDR3 is TGTGCCAGCAGCTTATCGGACCGGACAAATGAAGCTTTCTTT. Translation gives CASSLSDRTNEAFF. The variable domain in full, completed from reference TRBV7-9 and TRBJ1-1, reads DTGVSQNPRHKITKRGQNVTFRCDPISEHNRLYWYRQTLGQGPEFLTYFQNEAQLEKSRLLSDRFSAERPKGSFSTLEIQRTEQGDSAMYLCASSLSDRTNEAFFGQGTRLTVV.

The J gene is TRBJ2-3, the V gene TRBV4-1; D tentatively reads TRBD1 or TRBD2 (5 bases each). V dropped 1 base and J dropped 2 bases, with 10 bases sitting between them. Germline V gene sequence: CDR1 MGHRA, CDR2 YSYEKL. The CDR3 runs to 15 residues. CDR3 bases: TGCGCCAGCAGCCAAGGAGGGGCCAACACAGATACGCAGTATTTT. This codes for CASSQGGANTDTQYF.

The CDR3 DNA follows: TGCGCCAGCAGCTCGCAAGGGGGGAGACTCTACGAGCAGTACTTC. Residues: CASSSQGGRLYEQYF. The rearrangement uses TRBV5-1 and TRBJ2-7; D is tentatively TRBD1 or TRBD2 (6 bases each). Trimming stripped 3 bases from V and 3 bases from J, with 16 bases between. The CDR3 covers 15 residues. Germline CDR1 SGHRS, CDR2 YFSETQ.

This rearrangement joins TRBV19 to TRBJ1-1; TRBD1 matches 7 bases. The CDR3 spans 15 residues. V shed 6 bases, J shed 1 base, and the junction held 8 bases outside the gene matches. Germline assignment: CDR1 LNHDA and CDR2 SQIVND (reference sequence). The CDR3 protein is CASSTTGVRNTEAFF. The CDR3 DNA reads as TGTGCCAGTAGCACTACAGGGGTTCGGAACACTGAAGCTTTCTTT.

This clone was observed a few times. The gene calls are TRBV28 and TRBJ2-3; D uncertain. Germline assignment: CDR1 MDHEN and CDR2 SYDVKM. Trimming stripped 6 bases from V and 5 bases from J, with 15 bases between. The CDR3 contains 14 residues. The CDR3 loop is CASSPPPLGDTQYF. The CDR3, as DNA: TGTGCCAGCAGCCCACCCCCTCTTGGAGATACGCAGTATTTT.

The sample holds a few counts of this clone. This chain connects TRBV19 to TRBJ1-1; D is undetermined. This CDR3 has 15 residues. V lost 5 bases to trimming and J lost 0 bases, with 13 bases between them. Germline-derived CDR1 and CDR2 are LNHDA and SQIVND (reference sequence). The CDR3 reads CASSLHPEMNTEAFF. In DNA, the CDR3 is TGTGCCAGTAGTCTTCACCCCGAGATGAACACTGAAGCTTTCTTT.

The V gene is TRBV5-1, the J gene TRBJ1-1; possibly TRBD1 for D (5 bases). Germline V gene data show CDR1 as SGHRS and CDR2 as YFSETQ. The germline V and J ends were trimmed by 4 bases and 7 bases, with 20 bases remaining between them. This CDR3 has 15 residues. The CDR3 DNA reads TGCGCCAGCAGCCTTTCGAGAGGGGCACCATTTGAAGCTTTCTTT. It encodes CASSLSRGAPFEAFF.

V and J are TRBV7-6 and TRBJ1-4; D not resolved. Trimming removed 5 bases at V and 0 bases at J, with 7 bases between. CDR3 size: 14 residues. Germline CDR1 SGHVS, CDR2 FNYEAQ. The CDR3 nucleotides read TGTGCCAGCAGCCCCTACCCAACTAATGAAAAACTGTTTTTT. It specifies CASSPYPTNEKLFF.

The gene calls are TRBV5-1 and TRBJ2-5; the D gene could be TRBD1 or TRBD2 (5 bases each). The last part of the DNA fits TRBJ2-7 better; the J call may be wrong. The CDR3 contains 13 residues. Germline CDR1 is SGHRS and CDR2 is YFSETQ. The chain's CDR3 is CASSFNQRGEQYF. CDR3 in DNA: TGCGCCAGCAGCTTTAACCAGAGGGGCGAGCAGTACTTC.

This clone was found a few times. The rearrangement uses TRBV5-6 and TRBJ2-1, with TRBD1 matching over 10 bases. The CDR3 runs to 16 residues. Per germline, CDR1 SGHDT and CDR2 YYEEEE. Trimming removed 4 bases from V and 9 bases from J; junction bases left unmatched: 13. The CDR3 reads CASSPGGQGHLSEQFF. CDR3 coding DNA: TGTGCCAGCAGCCCGGGGGGACAGGGGCATTTGAGTGAGCAGTTCTTC. Combining the CDR3 with reference TRBV5-6 and TRBJ2-1 gives the whole variable domain DAGVTQSPTHLIKTRGQQVTLRCSPKSGHDTVSWYQQALGQGPQFIFQYYEEEERQRGNFPDRFSGHQFPNYSSELNVNALLLGDSALYLCASSPGGQGHLSEQFFGPGTRLTVL.

This chain connects TRBV28 to TRBJ1-5; no clear D gene. The CDR3 covers 16 residues. V lost 3 bases and J lost 6, with 18 bases in between. Germline CDR1 reads MDHEN; CDR2 reads SYDVKM. Written as DNA, the CDR3 is TGTGCCAGCAGTTTCGAAGGCGCGGGGAAAGGTCAGCCCCAGCATTTT. Translating gives CASSFEGAGKGQPQHF.

This chain uses TRBV4-2 with TRBJ1-5, with TRBD1 as a possible D gene (5 bases). V gave up 6 bases and J gave up 2 bases, with 5 bases separating them. Looked up from germline, CDR1 is LGHNA and CDR2 is YNFKEQ. This CDR3 region has 12 residues. CDR3 sequence (DNA): TGTGCCAGCAGGGGGGGCAATCAGCCCCAGCATTTT. Translation: CASRGGNQPQHF.

The chain combines TRBV7-6 with TRBJ1-4, with unresolved D. The CDR3 consists of 15 residues. CDR1 is SGHVS, CDR2 FNYEAQ, per germline. The V end was cut by 2 bases, the J end by 7 bases, with 14 bases between. The CDR3 reads CASSLSPGSGEKLFF. CDR3 DNA: TGTGCCAGCAGCTTATCCCCGGGGTCAGGTGAAAAACTGTTTTTT.

This sequence joins TRBV14 and TRBJ2-3; D is undetermined. Trimming took 3 bases from V and 2 from J, leaving 6 bases between them. The CDR3 is made up of 13 amino acids. CDR1 and CDR2 (germline): SGHDN, FVKESK. The DNA of the CDR3 is TGTGCCAGCAGCCAGCAGCCCACAGATACGCAGTATTTT. Translated, it gives CASSQQPTDTQYF. Filled out from reference TRBV14 and TRBJ2-3, the complete variable domain reads EAGVTQFPSHSVIEKGQTVTLRCDPISGHDNLYWYRRVMGKEIKFLLHFVKESKQDESGMPNNRFLAERTGGTYSTLKVQPAELEDSGVYFCASSQQPTDTQYFGPGTRLTVL.

The rearrangement links TRBV27 to TRBJ1-2; 7 nucleotides match TRBD1. The V gene's germline CDR1 is MNHEY and CDR2 SMNVEV (reference sequence). The CDR3 loop spans 15 amino acids. V was pared by 2 bases and J by 5 bases, with 8 bases of the junction left unmatched. CDR3 bases: TGTGCCAGCAGTTTAGGGGCAGGGGGTAGTTATGGCTACACCTTC. Encoded protein: CASSLGAGGSYGYTF.

The chain couples TRBV19 to TRBJ2-2; a weak D match, TRBD1 (6 bases). CDR3 length: 16 amino acids. CDR1 is LNHDA, CDR2 SQIVND, per germline (reference sequence). Trimming took off 7 bases at V and 0 bases at J, with 15 bases between the two ends. The CDR3 loop is CASIPGHLANTGELFF. The CDR3 DNA reads as TGTGCCAGTATTCCGGGACACCTTGCGAACACCGGGGAGCTGTTTTTT.

This clone was seen only a few times. V usage is TRBV6-6 and J usage is TRBJ1-5; the match to TRBD1 covers 9 bases. CDR1 and CDR2 (germline): MNHNY, SVGAGI (reference sequence). The V segment lost 6 bases and the J segment 8 bases; nucleotides outside the gene matches: 8. CDR3 length: 14 residues. CDR3 nucleotide sequence: TGTGCCAGCAGCCTCCGGGACAGGGATAAGCCCCAGCATTTT. Encoded protein: CASSLRDRDKPQHF.

The rearrangement joins TRBV29-1 to TRBJ2-5, with D tentatively TRBD2 (6 bases). The J call may be faulty, since TRBJ2-7 better matches the DNA end. Germline assignment: CDR1 SQVTM and CDR2 ANQGSEA. This CDR3 is built from 15 residues. The CDR3 is CSVEDLRTGTYEQYF. The CDR3 region has the DNA TGCAGCGTTGAAGATCTGAGGACGGGGACTTACGAGCAGTACTTC.

The gene calls are TRBV4-2 and TRBJ1-5; 7 bases are a match to TRBD1. The germline V gene has CDR1 LGHNA and CDR2 YNFKEQ. V dropped 0 bases and J dropped 4; count of bases not matched to a gene: 9. CDR3 length: 17 amino acids. The CDR3 sequence is CASSQDMNPTGNQPQHF. The CDR3 bases are TGTGCCAGCAGCCAAGATATGAACCCGACAGGGAATCAGCCCCAGCATTTT.

This clone turned up a few times. The rearrangement uses TRBV7-9 and TRBJ2-6, with unresolved D. Germline V gene data show CDR1 as SEHNR and CDR2 as FQNEAQ (reference sequence). Trimming removed 2 bases at V and 0 bases at J, with 8 bases between. This CDR3 has 16 amino acids. The CDR3 spells CASSLRALSGANVLTF. The DNA for the CDR3 is TGTGCCAGCAGCTTAAGGGCCCTCTCTGGGGCCAACGTCCTGACTTTC.

This clone was seen only a few times. This sequence joins TRBV27 and TRBJ2-3; maybe TRBD1 (5 bases). The germline gives CDR1 MNHEY, CDR2 SMNVEV (reference sequence). Trimming cost V 6 bases and J 5 bases, with 9 bases left between them. The CDR3 loop spans 12 amino acids. The CDR3 bases are TGTGCCAGCAGGTTTAGGGGAGATACGCAGTATTTT. Translated: CASRFRGDTQYF.

This chain joins TRBV2 and TRBJ1-2; a weak D match, TRBD1 (6 bases). Germline assignment: CDR1 SNHLY and CDR2 FYNNEI. The CDR3 loop spans 15 amino acids. Trimming shortened V by 10 bases and J by 6 bases, and 24 bases separated the two germline ends. This CDR3 reads CATSSSDSQLNGYTF. DNA of the CDR3: TGTGCCACTTCATCCTCGGACAGCCAACTAAATGGCTACACCTTC. The full variable domain, its missing parts supplied by reference TRBV2 and TRBJ1-2, is EPEVTQTPSHQVTQMGQEVILRCVPISNHLYFYWYRQILGQKVEFLVSFYNNEISEKSEIFDDQFSVERPDGSNFTLKIRSTKLEDSAMYFCATSSSDSQLNGYTFGSGTRLTVV.

The chain is built from TRBV2 and TRBJ1-6, with D unresolved. CDR3 size: 14 residues. Germline assignment: CDR1 SNHLY and CDR2 FYNNEI. V lost 5 bases and J lost 8, with 13 bases in between. For the CDR3, the DNA is TGTGCCAGCAGTCCTCGACCCGGGGATTCACCCCTCCACTTT. This sequence encodes CASSPRPGDSPLHF.